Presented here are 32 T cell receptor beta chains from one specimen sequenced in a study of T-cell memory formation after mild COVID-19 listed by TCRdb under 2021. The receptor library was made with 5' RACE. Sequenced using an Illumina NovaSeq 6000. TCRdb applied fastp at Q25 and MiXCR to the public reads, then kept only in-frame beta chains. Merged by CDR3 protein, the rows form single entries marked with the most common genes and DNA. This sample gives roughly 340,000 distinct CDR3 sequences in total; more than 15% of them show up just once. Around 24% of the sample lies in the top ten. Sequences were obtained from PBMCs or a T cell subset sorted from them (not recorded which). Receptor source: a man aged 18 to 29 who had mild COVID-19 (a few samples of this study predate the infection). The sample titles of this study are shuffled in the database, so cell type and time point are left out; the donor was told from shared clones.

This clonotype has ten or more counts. In nucleotides, the CDR3 is TGTGCCAGCACCCTTGGGGGAAAAGAGACCCAGTACTTC. Its translation is CASTLGGKETQYF. This sequence joins TRBV28 and TRBJ2-5; either TRBD1 or TRBD2 may fit D (5 bases each). Per germline, CDR1 MDHEN and CDR2 SYDVKM. With 7 bases removed from V and 3 bases from J, the gap between germline ends came to 12 bases. CDR3 length: 13 amino acids.

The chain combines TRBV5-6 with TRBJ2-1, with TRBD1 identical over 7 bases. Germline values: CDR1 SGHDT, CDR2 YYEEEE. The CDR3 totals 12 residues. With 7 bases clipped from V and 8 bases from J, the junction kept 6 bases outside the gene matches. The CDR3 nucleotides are TGTGCCAGCTCCCGAGGGGGCGATGAGCAGTTCTTC. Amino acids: CASSRGGDEQFF.

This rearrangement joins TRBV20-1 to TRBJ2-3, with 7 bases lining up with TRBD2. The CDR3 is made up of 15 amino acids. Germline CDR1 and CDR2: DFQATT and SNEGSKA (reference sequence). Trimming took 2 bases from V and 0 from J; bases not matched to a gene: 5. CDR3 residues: CSARYAGDSTDTQYF. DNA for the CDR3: TGCAGTGCTAGATATGCGGGGGATAGCACAGATACGCAGTATTTT.

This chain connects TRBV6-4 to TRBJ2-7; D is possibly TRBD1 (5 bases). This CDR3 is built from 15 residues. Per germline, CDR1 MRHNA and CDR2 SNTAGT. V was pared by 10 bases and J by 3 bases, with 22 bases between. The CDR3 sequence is CATAPRQRGLYEQYV. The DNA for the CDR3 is TGTGCCACCGCCCCACGACAGAGAGGCCTCTACGAGCAGTACGTC.

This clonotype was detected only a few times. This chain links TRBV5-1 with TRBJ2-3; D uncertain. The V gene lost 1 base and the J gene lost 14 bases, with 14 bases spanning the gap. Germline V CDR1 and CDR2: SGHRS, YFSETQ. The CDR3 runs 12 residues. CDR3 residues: CASSLNAGAGYF. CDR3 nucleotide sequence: TGCGCCAGCAGCTTGAACGCAGGCGCAGGGTATTTT.

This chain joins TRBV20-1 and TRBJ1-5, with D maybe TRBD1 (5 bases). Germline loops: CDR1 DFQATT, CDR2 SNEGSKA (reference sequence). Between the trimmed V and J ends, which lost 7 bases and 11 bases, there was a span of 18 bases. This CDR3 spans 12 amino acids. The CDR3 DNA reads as TGCAGTGGGCAGGGATACCACACGTCCCAGCATTTT. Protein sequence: CSGQGYHTSQHF.

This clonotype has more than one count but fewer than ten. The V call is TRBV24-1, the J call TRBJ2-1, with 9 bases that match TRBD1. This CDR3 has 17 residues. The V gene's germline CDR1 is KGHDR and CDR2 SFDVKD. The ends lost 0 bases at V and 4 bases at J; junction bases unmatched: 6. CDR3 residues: CATSDLPRTGDYNEQFF. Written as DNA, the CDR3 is TGTGCCACCAGTGATTTGCCGAGGACAGGGGATTACAATGAGCAGTTCTTC.

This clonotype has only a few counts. In DNA form, the CDR3 reads TGCGCCAGCAGCTCGGACAGGGGTGGATACGAGCAGTACTTC. Its translation: CASSSDRGGYEQYF. V is TRBV5-1 and J is TRBJ2-7, with 9 bases fitting TRBD1. J gave up 4 bases and V 3 bases, and 5 bases lay outside the gene matches. Germline CDR1 is SGHRS and CDR2 is YFSETQ. This CDR3 is built from 14 residues.

This chain's CDR3 is CASSRSTGGAKTEAFF. Written as DNA, the CDR3 is TGTGCCAGCAGCCGATCAACAGGGGGCGCCAAGACTGAAGCTTTCTTT. The chain recombines TRBV12-3 or TRBV12-4 with TRBJ1-1, with 9 bases that match TRBD1. V was pared by 6 bases and J by 5 bases, with 13 bases of the junction left unmatched. CDR3 length: 16 residues.

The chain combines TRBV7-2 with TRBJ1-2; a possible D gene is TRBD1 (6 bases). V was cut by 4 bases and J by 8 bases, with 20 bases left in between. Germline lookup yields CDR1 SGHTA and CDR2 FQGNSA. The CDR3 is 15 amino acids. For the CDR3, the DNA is TGTGCCAGCAGCTCGCCTTGGGACAACCCCGTGGGCTACACCTTC. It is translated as CASSSPWDNPVGYTF.

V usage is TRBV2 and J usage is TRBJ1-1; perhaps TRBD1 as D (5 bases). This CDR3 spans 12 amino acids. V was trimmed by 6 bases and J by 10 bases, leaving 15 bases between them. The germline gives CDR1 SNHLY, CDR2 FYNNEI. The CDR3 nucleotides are TGTGCCAGCAGACCGACAGCTCTAGTAGCTTTCTTT. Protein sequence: CASRPTALVAFF.

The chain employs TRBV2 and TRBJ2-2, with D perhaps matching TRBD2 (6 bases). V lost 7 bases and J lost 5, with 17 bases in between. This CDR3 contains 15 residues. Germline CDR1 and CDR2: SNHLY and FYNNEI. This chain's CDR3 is CASTAGRWGTGELFF. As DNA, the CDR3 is TGTGCCAGCACTGCGGGACGCTGGGGAACCGGGGAGCTGTTTTTT.

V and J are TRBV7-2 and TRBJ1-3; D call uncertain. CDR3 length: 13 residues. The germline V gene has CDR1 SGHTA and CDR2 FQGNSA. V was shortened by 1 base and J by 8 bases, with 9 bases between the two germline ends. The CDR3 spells CASSLVGLDTIYF. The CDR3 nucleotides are TGTGCCAGCAGCTTAGTCGGCTTGGACACCATATATTTT.

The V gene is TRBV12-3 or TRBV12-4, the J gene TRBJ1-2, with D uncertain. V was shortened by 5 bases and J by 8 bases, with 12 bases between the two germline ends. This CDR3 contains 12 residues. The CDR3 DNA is TGTGCCAGCAGTATGACGGGAAGGGGCTACACCTTC. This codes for CASSMTGRGYTF.

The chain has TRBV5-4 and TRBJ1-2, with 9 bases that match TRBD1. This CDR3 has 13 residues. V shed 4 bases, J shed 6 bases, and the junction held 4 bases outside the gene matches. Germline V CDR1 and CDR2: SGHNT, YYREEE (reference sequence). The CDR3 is CASSTQGADGYTF. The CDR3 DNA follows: TGTGCCAGCAGCACACAGGGGGCCGATGGCTACACCTTC. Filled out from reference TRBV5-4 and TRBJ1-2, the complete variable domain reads ETGVTQSPTHLIKTRGQQVTLRCSSQSGHNTVSWYQQALGQGPQFIFQYYREEENGRGNFPPRFSGLQFPNYSSELNVNALELDDSALYLCASSTQGADGYTFGSGTRLTVV.

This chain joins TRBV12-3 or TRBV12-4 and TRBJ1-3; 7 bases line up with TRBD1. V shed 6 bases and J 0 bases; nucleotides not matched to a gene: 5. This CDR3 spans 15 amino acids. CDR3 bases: TGTGCCAGCAGGGGGGACAGTAACTCTGGAAACACCATATATTTT. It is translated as CASRGDSNSGNTIYF.

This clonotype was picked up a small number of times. The CDR3 sequence: CASSPPISGGLSYEQYV. CDR3 DNA sequence: TGTGCCAGCAGCCCCCCGATTAGCGGGGGGCTCTCCTACGAGCAGTACGTC. V and J are TRBV7-2 and TRBJ2-7, with 10 bases aligning to TRBD2. Trimming cost V 5 bases and J 0 bases; bases outside gene matches: 10. Germline V gene data show CDR1 as SGHTA and CDR2 as FQGNSA. The CDR3 is 17 amino acids.

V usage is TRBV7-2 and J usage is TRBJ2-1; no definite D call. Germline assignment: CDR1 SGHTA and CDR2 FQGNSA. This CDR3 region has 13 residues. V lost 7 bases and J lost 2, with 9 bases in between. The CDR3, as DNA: TGTGCCAGCACCCCCGATCCCTACAATGAGCAGTTCTTC. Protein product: CASTPDPYNEQFF.

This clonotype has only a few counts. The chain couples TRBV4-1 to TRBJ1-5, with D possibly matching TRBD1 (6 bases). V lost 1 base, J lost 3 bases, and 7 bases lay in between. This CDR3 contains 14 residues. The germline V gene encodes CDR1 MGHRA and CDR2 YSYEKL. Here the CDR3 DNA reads TGCGCCAGCAGCCAAGCAGGGGCCAATCAGCCCCAGCATTTT. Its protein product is CASSQAGANQPQHF.

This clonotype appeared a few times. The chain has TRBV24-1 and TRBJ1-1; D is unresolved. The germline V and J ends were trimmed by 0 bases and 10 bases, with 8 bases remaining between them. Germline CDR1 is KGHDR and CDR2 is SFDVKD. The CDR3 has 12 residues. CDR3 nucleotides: TGTGCCACCAGTGATTTGTTCGGACGAGCTTTCTTT. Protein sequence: CATSDLFGRAFF.

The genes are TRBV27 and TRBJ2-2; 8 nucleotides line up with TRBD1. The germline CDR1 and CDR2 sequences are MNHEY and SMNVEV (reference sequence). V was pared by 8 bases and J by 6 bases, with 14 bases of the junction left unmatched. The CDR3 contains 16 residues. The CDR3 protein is CASAKGIGQGAGELFF. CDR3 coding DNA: TGTGCCAGCGCTAAAGGTATTGGACAGGGCGCCGGGGAGCTGTTTTTT.

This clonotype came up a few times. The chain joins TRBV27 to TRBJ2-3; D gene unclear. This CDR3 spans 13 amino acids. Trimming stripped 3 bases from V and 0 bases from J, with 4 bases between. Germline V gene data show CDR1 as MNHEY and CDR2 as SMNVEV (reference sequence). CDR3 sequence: CASSFYSTDTQYF. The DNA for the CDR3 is TGTGCCAGCAGTTTCTATAGCACAGATACGCAGTATTTT.

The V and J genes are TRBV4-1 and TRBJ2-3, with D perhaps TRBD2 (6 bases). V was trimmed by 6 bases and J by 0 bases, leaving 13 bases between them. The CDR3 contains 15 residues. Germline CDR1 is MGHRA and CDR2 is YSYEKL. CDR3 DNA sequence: TGCGCCAGCAGTCGACTAGGACCTAGCACAGATACGCAGTATTTT. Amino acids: CASSRLGPSTDTQYF.

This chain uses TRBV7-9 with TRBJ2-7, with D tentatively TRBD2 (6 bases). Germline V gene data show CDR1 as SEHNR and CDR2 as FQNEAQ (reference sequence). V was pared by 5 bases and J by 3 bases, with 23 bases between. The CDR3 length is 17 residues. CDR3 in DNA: TGTGCCAGCAGCCCAGGGAGGACCCCGGCGAAAGACTACGAGCAGTACTTC. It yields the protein CASSPGRTPAKDYEQYF.

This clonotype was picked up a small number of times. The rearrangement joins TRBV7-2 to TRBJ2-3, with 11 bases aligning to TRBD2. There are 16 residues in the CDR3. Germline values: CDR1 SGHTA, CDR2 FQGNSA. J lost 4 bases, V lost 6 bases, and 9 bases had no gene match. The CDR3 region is CASSRSGGALADTQYF. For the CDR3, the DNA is TGTGCCAGCAGTCGTAGCGGGGGGGCGTTGGCAGATACGCAGTATTTT.

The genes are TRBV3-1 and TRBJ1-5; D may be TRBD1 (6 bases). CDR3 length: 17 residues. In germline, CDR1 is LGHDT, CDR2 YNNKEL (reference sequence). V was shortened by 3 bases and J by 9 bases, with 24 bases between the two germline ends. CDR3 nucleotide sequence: TGTGCCAGCAGCCATTCAAGCGAACAGGGCGCGAGAGGGCCCCAGCATTTT. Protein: CASSHSSEQGARGPQHF.

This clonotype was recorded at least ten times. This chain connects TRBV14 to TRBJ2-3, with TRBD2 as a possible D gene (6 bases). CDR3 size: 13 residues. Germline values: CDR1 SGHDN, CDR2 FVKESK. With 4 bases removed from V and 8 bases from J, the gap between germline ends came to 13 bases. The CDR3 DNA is TGTGCCAGCAGCCCCCGCGGGGTCGCTACGCAGTATTTT. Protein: CASSPRGVATQYF.

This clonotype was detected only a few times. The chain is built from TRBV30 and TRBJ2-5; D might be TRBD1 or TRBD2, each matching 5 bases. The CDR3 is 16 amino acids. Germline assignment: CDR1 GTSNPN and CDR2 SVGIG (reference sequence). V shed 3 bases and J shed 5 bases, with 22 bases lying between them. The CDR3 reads CAWRTRPGRGQETQYF. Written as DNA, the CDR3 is TGTGCCTGGAGGACTCGACCGGGACGGGGCCAGGAGACCCAGTACTTC.

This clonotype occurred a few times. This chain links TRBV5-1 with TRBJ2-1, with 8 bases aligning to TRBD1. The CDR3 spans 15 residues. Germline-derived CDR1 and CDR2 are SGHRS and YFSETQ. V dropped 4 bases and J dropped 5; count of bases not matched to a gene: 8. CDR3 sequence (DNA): TGCGCCAGCAGCCTTCAGGACAGGGACCACAATGAGCAGTTCTTC. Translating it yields CASSLQDRDHNEQFF.

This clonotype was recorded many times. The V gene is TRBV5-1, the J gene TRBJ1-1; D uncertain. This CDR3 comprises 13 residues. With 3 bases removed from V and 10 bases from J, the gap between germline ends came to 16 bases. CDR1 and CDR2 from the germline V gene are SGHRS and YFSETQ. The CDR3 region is CASSSGLLGGAFF. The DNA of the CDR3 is TGCGCCAGCAGCTCCGGTTTACTGGGAGGAGCTTTCTTT.

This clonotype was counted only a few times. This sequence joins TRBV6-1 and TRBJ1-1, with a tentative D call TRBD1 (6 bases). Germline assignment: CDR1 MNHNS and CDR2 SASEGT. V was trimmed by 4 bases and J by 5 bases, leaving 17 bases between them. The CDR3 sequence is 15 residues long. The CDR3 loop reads CASSVFRGEATEAFF. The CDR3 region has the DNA TGTGCCAGCAGTGTATTCAGGGGCGAGGCGACTGAAGCTTTCTTT.

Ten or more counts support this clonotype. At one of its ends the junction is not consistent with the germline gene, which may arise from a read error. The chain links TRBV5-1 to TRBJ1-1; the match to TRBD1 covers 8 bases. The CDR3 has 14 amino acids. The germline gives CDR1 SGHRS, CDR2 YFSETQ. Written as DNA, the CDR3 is TGCGCCAGCATCTTGGGGACAGGGAACACTGAAGCTTTCTTT. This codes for CASILGTGNTEAFF.